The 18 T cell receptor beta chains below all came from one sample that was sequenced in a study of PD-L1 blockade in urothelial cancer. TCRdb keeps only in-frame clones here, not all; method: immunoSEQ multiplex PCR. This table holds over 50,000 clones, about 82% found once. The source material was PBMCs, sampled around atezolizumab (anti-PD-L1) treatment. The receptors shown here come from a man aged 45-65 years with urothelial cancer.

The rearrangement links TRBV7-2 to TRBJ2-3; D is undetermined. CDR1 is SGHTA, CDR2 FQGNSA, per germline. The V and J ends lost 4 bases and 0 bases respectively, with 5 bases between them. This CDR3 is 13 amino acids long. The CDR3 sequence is CASSSGSTDTQYF. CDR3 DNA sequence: TGTGCCAGCAGCTCCGGTAGCACAGATACGCAGTATTTT.

The DNA of the CDR3 is TGTGCCAGCAGCTCGGGACTAGCGGGAGTAGGTGTGGACAATGAGCAGTTCTTC. Its translation: CASSSGLAGVGVDNEQFF. The rearrangement uses TRBV7-9 and TRBJ2-1; 14 nucleotides align to TRBD2. The CDR3 has 18 amino acids. Germline lookup yields CDR1 SEHNR and CDR2 FQNEAQ (reference sequence). V trimming: 4 bases; J trimming: 5 bases; junction bases outside the gene matches: 10.

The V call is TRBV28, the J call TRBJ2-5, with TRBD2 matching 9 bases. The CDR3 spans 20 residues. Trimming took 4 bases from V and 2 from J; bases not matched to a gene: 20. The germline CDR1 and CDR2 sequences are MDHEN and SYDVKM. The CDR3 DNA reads TGTGCCAGCAGTTCTCCGACCTCTTCGGGGCGGGAGGGCCCTCAAGAGACCCAGTACTTC. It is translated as CASSSPTSSGREGPQETQYF. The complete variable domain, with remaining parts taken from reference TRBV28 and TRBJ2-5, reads DVKVTQSSRYLVKRTGEKVFLECVQDMDHENMFWYRQDPGLGLRLIYFSYDVKMKEKGDIPEGYSVSREKKERFSLILESASTNQTSMYLCASSSPTSSGREGPQETQYFGPGTRLLVL.

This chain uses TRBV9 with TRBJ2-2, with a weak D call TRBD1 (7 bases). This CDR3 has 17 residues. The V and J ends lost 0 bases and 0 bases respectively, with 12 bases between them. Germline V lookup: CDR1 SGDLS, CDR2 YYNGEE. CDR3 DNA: TGTGCCAGCAGCGTAGGGGCGGGACAGACGAACACCGGGGAGCTGTTTTTT. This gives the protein CASSVGAGQTNTGELFF.

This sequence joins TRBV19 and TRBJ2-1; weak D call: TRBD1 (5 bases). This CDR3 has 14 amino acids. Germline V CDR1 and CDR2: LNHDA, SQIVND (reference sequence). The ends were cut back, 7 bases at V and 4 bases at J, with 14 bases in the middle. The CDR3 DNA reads TGTGCCAGTAAGGGGTCCCAATTTTACAATGAGCAGTTCTTC. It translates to CASKGSQFYNEQFF.

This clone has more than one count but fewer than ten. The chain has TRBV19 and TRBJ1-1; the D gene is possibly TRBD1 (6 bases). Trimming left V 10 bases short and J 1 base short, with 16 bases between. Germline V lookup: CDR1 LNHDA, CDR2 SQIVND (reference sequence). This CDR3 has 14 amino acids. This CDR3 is CATRTVHGNTEAFF. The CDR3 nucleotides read TGTGCCACTCGGACAGTGCACGGGAACACTGAAGCTTTCTTT.

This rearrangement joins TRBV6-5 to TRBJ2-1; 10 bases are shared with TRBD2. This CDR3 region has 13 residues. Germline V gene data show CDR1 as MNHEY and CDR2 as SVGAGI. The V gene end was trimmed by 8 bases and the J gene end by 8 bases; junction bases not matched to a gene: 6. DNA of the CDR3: TGTGCCAGCGGGCGGACTAGCGGCGATGAGCAGTTCTTC. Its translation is CASGRTSGDEQFF.

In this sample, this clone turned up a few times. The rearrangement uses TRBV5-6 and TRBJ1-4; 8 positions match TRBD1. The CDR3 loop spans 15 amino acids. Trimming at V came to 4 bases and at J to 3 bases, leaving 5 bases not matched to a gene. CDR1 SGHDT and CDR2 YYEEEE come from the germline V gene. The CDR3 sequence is CASSPGGRANEKLFF. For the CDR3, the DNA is TGTGCCAGCAGCCCAGGGGGCAGGGCTAATGAAAAACTGTTTTTT.

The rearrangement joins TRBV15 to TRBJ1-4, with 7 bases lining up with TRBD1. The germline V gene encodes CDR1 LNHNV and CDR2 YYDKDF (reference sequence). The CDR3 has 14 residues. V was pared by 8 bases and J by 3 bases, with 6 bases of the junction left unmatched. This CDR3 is CATAGDRANEKLFF. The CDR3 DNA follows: TGTGCCACCGCCGGTGACAGGGCTAATGAAAAACTGTTTTTT.

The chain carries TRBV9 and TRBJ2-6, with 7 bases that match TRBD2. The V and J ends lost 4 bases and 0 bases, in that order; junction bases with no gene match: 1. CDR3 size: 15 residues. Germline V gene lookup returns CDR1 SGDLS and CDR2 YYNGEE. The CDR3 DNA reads TGTGCCAGCAGCCCGGGGGGCTCTGGGGCCAACGTCCTGACTTTC. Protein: CASSPGGSGANVLTF.

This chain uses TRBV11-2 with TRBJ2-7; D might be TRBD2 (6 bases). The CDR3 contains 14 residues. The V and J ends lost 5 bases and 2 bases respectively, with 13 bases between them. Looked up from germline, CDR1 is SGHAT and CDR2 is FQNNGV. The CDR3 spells CASSPDSGTYEQYF. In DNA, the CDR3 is TGTGCCAGCAGCCCCGATAGCGGTACCTACGAGCAGTACTTC.

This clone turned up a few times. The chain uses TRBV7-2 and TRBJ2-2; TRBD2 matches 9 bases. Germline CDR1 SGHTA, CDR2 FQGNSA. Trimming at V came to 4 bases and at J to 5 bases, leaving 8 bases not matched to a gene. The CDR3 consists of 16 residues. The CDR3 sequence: CASSSLPSGTTGELFF. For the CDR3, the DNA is TGTGCCAGCAGCTCGCTCCCTAGCGGGACTACCGGGGAGCTGTTTTTT.

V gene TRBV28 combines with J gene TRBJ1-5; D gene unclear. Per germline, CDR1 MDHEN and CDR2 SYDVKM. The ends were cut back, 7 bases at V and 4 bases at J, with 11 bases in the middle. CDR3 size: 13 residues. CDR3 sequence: CASNPQSNQPQHF. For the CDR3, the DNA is TGTGCCAGCAACCCACAGTCGAATCAGCCCCAGCATTTT.

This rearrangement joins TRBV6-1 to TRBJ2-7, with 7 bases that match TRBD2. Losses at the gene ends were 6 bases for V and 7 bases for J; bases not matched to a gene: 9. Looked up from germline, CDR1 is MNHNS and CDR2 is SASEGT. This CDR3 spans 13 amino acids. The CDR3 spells CASRGTIPGEQYF. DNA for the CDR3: TGTGCCAGCAGGGGGACTATTCCTGGGGAGCAGTACTTC.

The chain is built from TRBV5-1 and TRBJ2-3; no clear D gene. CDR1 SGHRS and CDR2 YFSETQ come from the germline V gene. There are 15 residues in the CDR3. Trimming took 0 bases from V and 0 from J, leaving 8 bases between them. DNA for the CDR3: TGCGCCAGCAGCTTGGGCGGAGCAAGCACAGATACGCAGTATTTT. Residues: CASSLGGASTDTQYF.

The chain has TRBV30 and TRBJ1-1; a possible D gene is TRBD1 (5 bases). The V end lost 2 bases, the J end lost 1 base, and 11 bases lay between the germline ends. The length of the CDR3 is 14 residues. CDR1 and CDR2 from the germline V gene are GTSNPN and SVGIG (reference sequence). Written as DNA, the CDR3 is TGTGCCTGGAGTAAGGGGTCCGGGAACACTGAAGCTTTCTTT. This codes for CAWSKGSGNTEAFF.

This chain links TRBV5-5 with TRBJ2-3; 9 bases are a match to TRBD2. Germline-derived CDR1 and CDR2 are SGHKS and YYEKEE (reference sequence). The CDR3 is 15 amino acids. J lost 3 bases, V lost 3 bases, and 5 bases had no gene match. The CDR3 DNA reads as TGTGCCAGCAGCTGGGGACTAGCTGCGACAGATACGCAGTATTTT. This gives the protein CASSWGLAATDTQYF.

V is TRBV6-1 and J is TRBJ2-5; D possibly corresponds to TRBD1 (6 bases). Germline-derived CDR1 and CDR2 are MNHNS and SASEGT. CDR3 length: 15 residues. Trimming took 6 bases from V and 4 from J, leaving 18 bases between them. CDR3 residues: CASRMPGVLGETQYF. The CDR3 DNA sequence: TGTGCCAGCAGGATGCCAGGGGTCTTAGGAGAGACCCAGTACTTC.